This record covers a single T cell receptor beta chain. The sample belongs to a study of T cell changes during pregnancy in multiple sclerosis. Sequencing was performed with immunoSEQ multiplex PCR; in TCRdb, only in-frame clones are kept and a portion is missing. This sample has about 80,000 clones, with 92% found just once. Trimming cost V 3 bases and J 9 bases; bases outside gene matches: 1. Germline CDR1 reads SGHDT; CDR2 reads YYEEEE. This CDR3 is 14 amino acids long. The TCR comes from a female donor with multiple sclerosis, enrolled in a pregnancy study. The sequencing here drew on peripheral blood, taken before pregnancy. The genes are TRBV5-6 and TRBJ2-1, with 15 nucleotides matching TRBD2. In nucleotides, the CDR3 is TGTGCCAGCAGCTCGGGACTAGCGGGGGGTGAGCAGTTCTTC. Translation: CASSSGLAGGEQFF.